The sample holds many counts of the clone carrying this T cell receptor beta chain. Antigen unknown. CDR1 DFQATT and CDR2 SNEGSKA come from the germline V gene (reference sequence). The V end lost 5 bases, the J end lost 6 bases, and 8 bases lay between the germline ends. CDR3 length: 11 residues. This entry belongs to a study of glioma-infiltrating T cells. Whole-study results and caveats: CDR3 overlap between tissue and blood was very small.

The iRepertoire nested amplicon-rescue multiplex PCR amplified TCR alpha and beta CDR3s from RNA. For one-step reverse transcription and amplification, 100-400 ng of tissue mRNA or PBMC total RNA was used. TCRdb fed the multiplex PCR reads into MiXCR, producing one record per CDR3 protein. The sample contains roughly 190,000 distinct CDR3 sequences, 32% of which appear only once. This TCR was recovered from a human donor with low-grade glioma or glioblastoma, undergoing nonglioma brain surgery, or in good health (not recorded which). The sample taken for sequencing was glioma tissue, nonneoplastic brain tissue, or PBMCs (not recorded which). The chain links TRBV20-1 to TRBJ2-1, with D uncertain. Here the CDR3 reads CSAQTFNEQFF. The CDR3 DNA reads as TGCAGTGCTCAGACTTTCAATGAGCAGTTCTTC.